The 14 T cell receptor beta chains presented below share a single source sample, sequenced in a study of blood T cell repertoires in COVID-19. Some clones are missing from TCRdb's copy, which holds only in-frame ones; the method was immunoSEQ multiplex PCR. The table lists roughly 99,000 clones, about 80% of them singletons. The sequenced material came from peripheral blood. The receptors stem from a man aged 65 to 85 with acute or convalescent COVID-19.

The chain couples TRBV6-5 to TRBJ2-5; 9 bases align to TRBD1. Per germline, CDR1 MNHEY and CDR2 SVGAGI. The CDR3 sequence is 13 residues long. Trimming at V came to 7 bases and at J to 9 bases, leaving 9 bases not matched to a gene. For the CDR3, the DNA is TGTGCCAGCACCGGACAGGGGTTCGGGGCCCAGTACTTC. Translated: CASTGQGFGAQYF.

This clone showed up just once. This sequence joins TRBV5-4 and TRBJ1-6, with a possible D match to TRBD1 (5 bases). The CDR3 spans 17 residues. Trimming took off 3 bases at V and 10 bases at J, with 23 bases between the two ends. The germline V gene encodes CDR1 SGHNT and CDR2 YYREEE (reference sequence). CDR3 bases: TGTGCCAGCAGCTCCCGGCAGGGAAAAGTTATCGCATCACCCCTCCACTTT. Translated, it gives CASSSRQGKVIASPLHF.

The chain is built from TRBV23-1 and TRBJ1-2; D may be TRBD1 (5 bases). TRBV23-1 is an ORF; its function is uncertain. The length of the CDR3 is 12 residues. The V and J ends lost 5 bases and 8 bases respectively, with 12 bases between them. This chain's CDR3 is CASSETSGGYTF. The DNA of the CDR3 is TGCGCCAGCAGTGAGACATCAGGGGGCTACACCTTC.

This chain uses TRBV7-3 with TRBJ2-2; the match to TRBD1 covers 9 bases. Germline V gene lookup returns CDR1 SGHTA and CDR2 FQGTGA. J was trimmed by 7 bases and V by 5 bases; bases with no gene match: 8. CDR3 length equals 15 residues. As DNA, the CDR3 is TGTGCCAGCAGCCCCCGGACAGGGGAAGGCGGGGAGCTGTTTTTT. Translation: CASSPRTGEGGELFF.

This chain joins TRBV7-2 and TRBJ1-2; D remains ambiguous. V dropped 1 base and J dropped 8 bases, with 14 bases sitting between them. The CDR3 totals 14 residues. CDR1 is SGHTA and CDR2 is FQGNSA in the germline V gene. Here the CDR3 DNA reads TGTGCCAGCAGCTTAGGACTAAGGATTAGGGGCTACACCTTC. This gives the protein CASSLGLRIRGYTF.

In this sample, this clone turned up a few times. The chain couples TRBV15 to TRBJ2-3; 8 positions match TRBD2. V shed 5 bases and J 3 bases; nucleotides not matched to a gene: 10. The CDR3 is 16 amino acids. The germline gives CDR1 LNHNV, CDR2 YYDKDF (reference sequence). Here the CDR3 DNA reads TGTGCCACCAGCCGGTCGGGACTAGGTCAGACAGATACGCAGTATTTT. Encoded protein: CATSRSGLGQTDTQYF.

The genes are TRBV9 and TRBJ1-5; TRBD1 aligns across 9 bases. The germline V gene has CDR1 SGDLS and CDR2 YYNGEE. J lost 5 bases, V lost 0 bases, and 6 bases had no gene match. The length of the CDR3 is 16 residues. This CDR3 is CASSVARTGAYQPQHF. In nucleotides, the CDR3 is TGTGCCAGCAGCGTAGCGAGGACAGGGGCTTATCAGCCCCAGCATTTT.

The chain couples TRBV19 to TRBJ1-1; D is possibly TRBD1 (5 bases). Deletions cut 4 bases from V and 5 bases from J, with 14 bases between. CDR1 is LNHDA and CDR2 is SQIVND in the germline V gene (reference sequence). This CDR3 is 14 amino acids long. CDR3 DNA sequence: TGTGCCAGTAGTACCACGGGTGGGGGGACTGAAGCTTTCTTT. It translates to CASSTTGGGTEAFF.

This clone is categorized as medium-sized. In nucleotides, the CDR3 is TGTGCCAGTAGATCTTGGACAGGGGGGGGAGGTGAAGCTTTCTTT. It translates to CASRSWTGGGGEAFF. The chain joins TRBV19 to TRBJ1-1, with TRBD1 identical over 10 bases. The CDR3 length is 15 residues. The V segment lost 6 bases and the J segment 7 bases; nucleotides outside the gene matches: 11. CDR1 and CDR2 (germline): LNHDA, SQIVND (reference sequence).

CDR3 amino acids: CASSRQGAQTGELFF. For the CDR3, the DNA is TGTGCCAGCAGCCGACAGGGCGCCCAGACCGGGGAGCTGTTTTTT. The gene calls are TRBV6-5 and TRBJ2-2; 7 nucleotides agree with TRBD1. In germline, CDR1 is MNHEY, CDR2 SVGAGI. V lost 6 bases, J lost 5 bases, and 9 bases stayed unmatched. CDR3 length: 15 residues.

The gene calls are TRBV9 and TRBJ2-6, with D possibly TRBD1 on 5 matching bases. The germline V and J ends were trimmed by 4 bases and 2 bases, with 19 bases remaining between them. The germline V gene has CDR1 SGDLS and CDR2 YYNGEE. This CDR3 has 18 residues. Written as DNA, the CDR3 is TGTGCCAGCAGCCCGGACCCAAGGGGCGGCGCTGGGGCCAACGTCCTGACTTTC. It encodes CASSPDPRGGAGANVLTF.

The V and J genes are TRBV9 and TRBJ2-3; D is perhaps TRBD2 (6 bases). V was clipped by 1 base and J by 2 bases, with 17 bases between them. This CDR3 comprises 17 residues. Germline CDR1 is SGDLS and CDR2 is YYNGEE. In DNA, the CDR3 is TGTGCCAGCAGCGTAACCCCGTGGAGGGGATCCACAGATACGCAGTATTTT. Protein sequence: CASSVTPWRGSTDTQYF.

In its sample, this clone was seen a few times. The chain carries TRBV5-1 and TRBJ1-1, with a tentative D call TRBD1 (5 bases). Germline V gives CDR1 SGHRS, CDR2 YFSETQ. With 0 bases removed from V and 5 bases from J, the gap between germline ends came to 14 bases. The CDR3 sequence is 15 residues long. CDR3 residues: CASSLASGAGTEAFF. CDR3 DNA: TGCGCCAGCAGCTTGGCGTCTGGGGCAGGGACTGAAGCTTTCTTT.

The rearrangement uses TRBV24-1 and TRBJ2-1; TRBD2 matches at 12 bases. Germline values: CDR1 KGHDR, CDR2 SFDVKD. The CDR3 runs 17 residues. V was clipped by 2 bases and J by 7 bases; unmatched bases: 8. CDR3 sequence (DNA): TGTGCCACCAGTGATTCCACTAGCGGGGGGAGTTATAATGAGCAGTTCTTC. This codes for CATSDSTSGGSYNEQFF.